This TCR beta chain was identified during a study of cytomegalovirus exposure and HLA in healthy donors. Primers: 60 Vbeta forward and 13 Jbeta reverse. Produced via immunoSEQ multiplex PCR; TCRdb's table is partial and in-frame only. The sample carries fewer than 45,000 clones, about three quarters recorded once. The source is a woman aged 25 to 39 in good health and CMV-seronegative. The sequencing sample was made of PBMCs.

CDR3 sequence: CASFASVEKLFF. CDR3 nucleotide sequence: TGTGCCAGCTTTGCATCGGTTGAAAAACTGTTTTTT. This chain connects TRBV28 to TRBJ1-4; D not resolved. There are 12 residues in the CDR3. Trimming pared 8 bases from V and 7 bases from J, leaving 11 bases between. Germline assignment: CDR1 MDHEN and CDR2 SYDVKM.